The clone carrying this T cell receptor beta chain has a single count. Its matching antigen is unknown. Unrecorded immune exposure was likely among donors, who were nominally healthy when sampled. This specimen belongs to a study of cytomegalovirus exposure and HLA in healthy donors. The study's findings and limits: Most subjects' HLA-A and HLA-B alleles were reportedly predicted from TCR beta sequences. In a later analysis, across HLA loci, associated TCR counts were highest for DRB1, lowest for HLA-C. For most TCR beta V segments, an earlier analysis put the productive rate at about 90% or about 30% of the time.

Primers: 60 Vbeta forward and 13 Jbeta reverse. Method: immunoSEQ multiplex PCR; TCRdb's copy keeps in-frame clones and lacks some. The sample lists about 210,000 clones, roughly four fifths seen once, with roughly 3.6% in the top ten. The sequencing input was PBMCs. The receptor was derived from a man aged 35 to 55 in good health and CMV-seropositive.

CDR3: CASSLGASGGHNEQFF. CDR3 coding DNA: TGTGCCAGCAGCTTGGGGGCTAGCGGGGGACACAATGAGCAGTTCTTC. The gene calls are TRBV7-6 and TRBJ2-1; 10 nucleotides match TRBD2. The germline CDR1 and CDR2 sequences are SGHVS and FNYEAQ. V was clipped by 3 bases and J by 5 bases; unmatched bases: 7. The CDR3 contains 16 residues.